These 23 T cell receptor beta chains were all obtained from the same sample, sequenced in a study of blood T cell repertoires in COVID-19. TCRdb's table, derived via immunoSEQ multiplex PCR, lists solely in-frame clones and lacks some. The repertoire consists of about 250,000 clones, with nearly 90% occurring once and the leading ten covering under 4%. Sequenced material: peripheral blood. These receptors came from a young man with active or convalescent COVID-19.

The rearrangement joins TRBV10-3 to TRBJ2-6; 12 nucleotides align to TRBD1. Trimming removed 7 bases from V and 8 bases from J; junction bases left unmatched: 6. CDR3 length: 15 amino acids. Germline V gives CDR1 ENHRY, CDR2 SYGVKD. CDR3 in DNA: TGTGCCATCAATTCCGGGACAGGGGGCACCAACGTCCTGACTTTC. This codes for CAINSGTGGTNVLTF.

The chain combines TRBV15 with TRBJ1-5, with TRBD1 identical over 7 bases. This CDR3 has 17 residues. The V gene end was trimmed by 0 bases and the J gene end by 4 bases; junction bases not matched to a gene: 9. Germline CDR1 LNHNV, CDR2 YYDKDF (reference sequence). Here the CDR3 DNA reads TGTGCCACCAGCAGAGACCGGACAGGAAACCCAAATCAGCCCCAGCATTTT. This sequence encodes CATSRDRTGNPNQPQHF.

This clone was seen once. The chain has TRBV7-2 and TRBJ1-5; D possibly corresponds to TRBD1 (5 bases). Germline CDR1 reads SGHTA; CDR2 reads FQGNSA. The CDR3 runs 16 residues. Deletions cut 1 base from V and 2 bases from J, with 12 bases between. CDR3 nucleotide sequence: TGTGCCAGCAGCTTAGTCGGCGCGGGGGGCAATCAGCCCCAGCATTTT. Protein product: CASSLVGAGGNQPQHF.

The genes are TRBV7-2 and TRBJ2-5, with a tentative D call TRBD2 (5 bases). V was clipped by 3 bases and J by 5 bases, with 16 bases between them. In germline, CDR1 is SGHTA, CDR2 FQGNSA. This CDR3 has 15 residues. The CDR3 DNA follows: TGTGCCAGCAGCTTTGCGGGCCAAGGAGGTGAGACCCAGTACTTC. Translation gives CASSFAGQGGETQYF.

This clone turned up a few times. The DNA of the CDR3 is TGTGCCAGCAGTAGGGACAGGGAAGGAACTGGAAACACCATATATTTT. Amino acids: CASSRDREGTGNTIYF. V usage is TRBV2 and J usage is TRBJ1-3; TRBD1 matches at 9 bases. V shed 5 bases and J 2 bases; nucleotides not matched to a gene: 7. Germline V gene data show CDR1 as SNHLY and CDR2 as FYNNEI. This CDR3 has 16 amino acids.

The chain links TRBV7-9 to TRBJ1-2; D is perhaps TRBD1 (6 bases). Germline loops: CDR1 SEHNR, CDR2 FQNEAQ (reference sequence). V dropped 3 bases and J dropped 1 base, with 12 bases sitting between them. The CDR3 loop spans 15 amino acids. For the CDR3, the DNA is TGTGCCAGCAGCTTCGACAGGAGCTATAACTATGGCTACACCTTC. The encoded protein is CASSFDRSYNYGYTF.

The count of this clone is one. This chain links TRBV4-1 with TRBJ1-2, with a weak D call TRBD1 (5 bases). The germline CDR1 and CDR2 sequences are MGHRA and YSYEKL. With 1 base removed from V and 4 bases from J, the gap between germline ends came to 19 bases. The CDR3 covers 17 residues. The CDR3 spells CASSQAGLLNPSYGYTF. The CDR3 bases are TGCGCCAGCAGCCAAGCGGGACTTTTAAATCCGAGCTATGGCTACACCTTC.

V gene TRBV7-9 combines with J gene TRBJ2-7; TRBD1 matches 7 bases. Germline CDR1 SEHNR, CDR2 FQNEAQ (reference sequence). This CDR3 contains 17 residues. Trimming cost V 5 bases and J 5 bases; bases outside gene matches: 18. The CDR3 bases are TGTGCCAGCAGCCCCGCGCCAGGGGGAGCAGGTGATCACGAGCAGTACTTC. Its translation is CASSPAPGGAGDHEQYF.

The chain combines TRBV3-1 (or the pseudogene TRBV3-2) with TRBJ2-5; possibly TRBD2 for D (6 bases). Per germline, CDR1 LGHDT and CDR2 YNNKEL (reference sequence). Trimming left V 3 bases short and J 5 bases short, with 13 bases between. This CDR3 is 14 amino acids long. CDR3 DNA: TGTGCCAGCAGCCACCCCGACCGGGAGGAGACCCAGTACTTC. Translation gives CASSHPDREETQYF.

The chain couples TRBV5-1 to TRBJ2-1; 9 bases map to TRBD2. This CDR3 contains 15 residues. J gave up 9 bases and V 4 bases, and 11 bases lay outside the gene matches. CDR1 and CDR2 from the germline V gene are SGHRS and YFSETQ. CDR3 bases: TGCGCCAGCAGCCGTCAGGGGCGGGAGGGGGTTGAGCAGTTCTTC. Its protein is CASSRQGREGVEQFF. The full variable domain, rest sourced from reference TRBV5-1 and TRBJ2-1, is KAGVTQTPRYLIKTRGQQVTLSCSPISGHRSVSWYQQTPGQGLQFLFEYFSETQRNKGNFPGRFSGRQFSNSRSEMNVSTLELGDSALYLCASSRQGREGVEQFFGPGTRLTVL.

V and J are TRBV11-1 and TRBJ1-2, with 9 bases fitting TRBD1. J was trimmed by 4 bases and V by 6 bases; bases with no gene match: 6. In germline, CDR1 is SGHAT, CDR2 FQDESV (reference sequence). The CDR3 runs to 14 residues. The CDR3 region has the DNA TGTGCCAGCAGGCGGGACAGGGACGCCTATGGCTACACCTTC. This sequence encodes CASRRDRDAYGYTF.

This clone was recorded only once. The V gene is TRBV18, the J gene TRBJ1-5; D is unresolved. CDR1 KGHSH and CDR2 LQKENI come from the germline V gene. V shed 2 bases and J shed 3 bases, with 8 bases lying between them. There are 14 residues in the CDR3. CDR3 region: CASSPGRANQPQHF. CDR3 coding DNA: TGTGCCAGCTCACCAGGGAGAGCCAATCAGCCCCAGCATTTT. The variable domain in full, with the rest retrieved from reference TRBV18 and TRBJ1-5, is NAGVMQNPRHLVRRRGQEARLRCSPMKGHSHVYWYRQLPEEGLKFMVYLQKENIIDESGMPKERFSAEFPKEGPSILRIQQVVRGDSAAYFCASSPGRANQPQHFGDGTRLSIL.

This chain connects TRBV7-2 to TRBJ1-1; 10 bases fit TRBD1. The CDR3 is 15 residues long. CDR1 SGHTA and CDR2 FQGNSA come from the germline V gene. Trimming at V came to 5 bases and at J to 8 bases, leaving 11 bases not matched to a gene. The CDR3 loop reads CASSLQTGGGPEAFF. The CDR3 DNA is TGTGCCAGCAGCCTCCAGACAGGGGGCGGGCCAGAAGCTTTCTTT. Full variable domain (outside the CDR3, taken from reference TRBV7-2 and TRBJ1-1): GAGVSQSPSNKVTEKGKDVELRCDPISGHTALYWYRQSLGQGLEFLIYFQGNSAPDKSGLPSDRFSAERTGGSVSTLTIQRTQQEDSAVYLCASSLQTGGGPEAFFGQGTRLTVV.

The rearrangement joins TRBV5-6 to TRBJ2-5; no definite D call. Per the germline V gene, CDR1 is SGHDT and CDR2 is YYEEEE. V was cut by 4 bases and J by 0 bases, with 10 bases left in between. CDR3 length: 14 residues. CDR3: CASSPTVYQETQYF. DNA for the CDR3: TGTGCCAGCAGCCCCACAGTTTACCAAGAGACCCAGTACTTC. Variable domain in full (rest from reference TRBV5-6 and TRBJ2-5): DAGVTQSPTHLIKTRGQQVTLRCSPKSGHDTVSWYQQALGQGPQFIFQYYEEEERQRGNFPDRFSGHQFPNYSSELNVNALLLGDSALYLCASSPTVYQETQYFGPGTRLLVL.

In its sample, this clone was seen a few times. The rearrangement links TRBV2 to TRBJ1-2; weak D call: TRBD1 (5 bases). Deletions cut 11 bases from V and 2 bases from J, with 15 bases between. Germline CDR1 is SNHLY and CDR2 is FYNNEI. The length of the CDR3 is 13 residues. CDR3 in DNA: TGTGCCGGAAACAGGCCCCCGAACTATGGCTACACCTTC. This sequence encodes CAGNRPPNYGYTF.

The chain has TRBV7-2 and TRBJ2-5; weak D call: TRBD2 (5 bases). This CDR3 is 14 amino acids long. V dropped 1 base and J dropped 5 bases, with 11 bases sitting between them. In germline, CDR1 is SGHTA, CDR2 FQGNSA. The CDR3 reads CASSLVGQRETQYF. The CDR3, as DNA: TGTGCCAGCAGCTTAGTTGGGCAGCGGGAGACCCAGTACTTC.

The J gene is TRBJ1-4, the V gene TRBV7-2; possible D gene TRBD1, 6 bases. Per germline, CDR1 SGHTA and CDR2 FQGNSA. The CDR3 sequence is 16 residues long. V gave up 1 base and J gave up 8 bases, with 17 bases separating them. DNA of the CDR3: TGTGCCAGCAGCTTAGGAGGCCAGGGGATAAGAGAAAAACTGTTTTTT. Translating it yields CASSLGGQGIREKLFF.

The CDR3 DNA follows: TGTGCCAGCAGCCAAAGGACAGGGGGCGACACTGAAGCTTTCTTT. As protein: CASSQRTGGDTEAFF. The chain links TRBV14 to TRBJ1-1; 11 nucleotides line up with TRBD1. With 2 bases clipped from V and 3 bases from J, the junction kept 2 bases outside the gene matches. CDR1 and CDR2 from the germline V gene are SGHDN and FVKESK. This CDR3 region has 15 residues. Using reference TRBV14 and TRBJ1-1 for the parts outside the CDR3, the full variable domain is EAGVTQFPSHSVIEKGQTVTLRCDPISGHDNLYWYRRVMGKEIKFLLHFVKESKQDESGMPNNRFLAERTGGTYSTLKVQPAELEDSGVYFCASSQRTGGDTEAFFGQGTRLTVV.

The chain joins TRBV2 to TRBJ2-7, with 8 nucleotides matching TRBD2. Per germline, CDR1 SNHLY and CDR2 FYNNEI. The CDR3 is made up of 18 amino acids. V was pared by 2 bases and J by 1 base, with 13 bases of the junction left unmatched. In nucleotides, the CDR3 is TGTGCCAGCAGTGAATTAGCGGGACTTTTCGACCTTTCCTACGAGCAGTACTTC. Encoded protein: CASSELAGLFDLSYEQYF.

The rearrangement links TRBV21-1 to TRBJ2-1; the D call of TRBD2 is as the table states it, not checked on the DNA. TRBV21-1 is a pseudogene locus. The CDR3 spans 15 residues. The CDR3 region has the DNA TGTGCCAGCAGCTGGGGGCGGGAGATGTACAATGAGCAGTTCTTC. Its translation is CASSWGREMYNEQFF.

Here the CDR3 DNA reads TGTGCCAGCAGCCCAGGACAGGCCCGCGGTGAGCAGTACTTC. Its protein product is CASSPGQARGEQYF. The chain recombines TRBV5-4 with TRBJ2-7; 7 bases are shared with TRBD1. Germline V gives CDR1 SGHNT, CDR2 YYREEE (reference sequence). The CDR3 consists of 14 residues. V trimming: 4 bases; J trimming: 7 bases; junction bases outside the gene matches: 11.

This clone was detected once. The J gene is TRBJ1-4, the V gene TRBV7-8; D not resolved. Trimming shortened V by 2 bases and J by 5 bases, and 6 bases separated the two germline ends. This CDR3 region has 13 residues. CDR1 is SGHVS and CDR2 is FQNEAQ in the germline V gene. The CDR3 loop is CASSLIENEKLFF. CDR3 bases: TGTGCCAGCAGCTTAATAGAAAATGAAAAACTGTTTTTT.

The chain combines TRBV29-1 with TRBJ2-7, with TRBD2 matching over 10 bases. The CDR3 contains 13 residues. Trimming took 4 bases from V and 5 from J; bases not matched to a gene: 5. Germline assignment: CDR1 SQVTM and CDR2 ANQGSEA. The CDR3 DNA reads TGCAGCGTTGTAGCGGGAGGTAGCGACGAGCAGTACTTC. Translated, it gives CSVVAGGSDEQYF.